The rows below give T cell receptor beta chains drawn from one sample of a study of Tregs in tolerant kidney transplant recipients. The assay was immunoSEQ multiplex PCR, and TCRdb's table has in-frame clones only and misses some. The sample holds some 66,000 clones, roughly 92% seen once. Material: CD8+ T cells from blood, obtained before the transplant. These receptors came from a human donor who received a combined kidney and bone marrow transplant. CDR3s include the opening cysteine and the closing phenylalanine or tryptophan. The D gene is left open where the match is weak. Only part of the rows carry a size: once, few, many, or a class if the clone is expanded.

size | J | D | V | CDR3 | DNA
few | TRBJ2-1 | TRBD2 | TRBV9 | CASSSPLAENEQFF | TGTGCCAGCAGCTCCCCTCTAGCGGAGAATGAGCAGTTCTTC
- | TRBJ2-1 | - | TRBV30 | CAWDERAPYNEQFF | TGTGCCTGGGACGAGCGGGCCCCCTACAATGAGCAGTTCTTC
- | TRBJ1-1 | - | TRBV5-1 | CASSLAKGYTEAFF | TGCGCCAGCAGCTTGGCGAAGGGGTACACTGAAGCTTTCTTT
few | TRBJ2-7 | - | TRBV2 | CASVGAGDPYEQYF | TGTGCCAGCGTTGGTGCAGGGGATCCCTACGAGCAGTACTTC
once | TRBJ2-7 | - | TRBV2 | CASLFTVNSGEQYF | TGTGCCAGCCTTTTCACCGTAAATTCGGGCGAGCAGTACTTC
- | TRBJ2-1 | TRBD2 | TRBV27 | CASTKAGVSYNEQFF | TGTGCCAGCACGAAAGCGGGGGTGTCCTACAATGAGCAGTTCTTC
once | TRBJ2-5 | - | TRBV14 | CASSPWFGGAAQYF | TGTGCCAGCAGCCCCTGGTTCGGGGGAGCGGCCCAGTACTTC
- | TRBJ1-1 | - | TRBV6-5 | CASSYSEGTTEAFF | TGTGCCAGCAGTTACTCGGAGGGAACCACTGAAGCTTTCTTT
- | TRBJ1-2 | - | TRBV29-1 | CSVQKGENYGYTF | TGCAGCGTCCAAAAGGGGGAAAACTATGGCTACACCTTC
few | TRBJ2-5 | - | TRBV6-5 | CASSQFAGSEETQYF | TGTGCCAGCAGTCAATTCGCGGGATCGGAGGAGACCCAGTACTTC
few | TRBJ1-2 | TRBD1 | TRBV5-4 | CASSRSGTGNGGYTF | TGTGCCAGCAGCAGATCCGGGACAGGGAATGGTGGCTACACCTTC
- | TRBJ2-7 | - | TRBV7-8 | CASSLNAGEQYF | TGTGCCAGCAGTCTGAACGCGGGGGAGCAGTACTTC
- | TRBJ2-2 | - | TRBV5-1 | CASCQGIGRTGELFF | TGCGCCAGCTGCCAGGGGATCGGAAGGACCGGGGAGCTGTTTTTT
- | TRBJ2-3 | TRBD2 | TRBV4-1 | CASSPWTSGNGDTQYF | TGCGCCAGCAGCCCTTGGACTAGCGGGAATGGAGATACGCAGTATTTT
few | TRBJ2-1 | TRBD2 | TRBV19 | CASSNSGGDYNEQFF | TGTGCCAGTAGTAATAGCGGGGGCGACTACAATGAGCAGTTCTTC
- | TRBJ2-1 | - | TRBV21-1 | CASPPLGQGVTSYNEQFF | TGTGCCAGCCCCCCCCTCGGACAGGGTGTTACCAGCTACAATGAGCAGTTCTTC
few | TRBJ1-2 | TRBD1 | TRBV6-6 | CASGTWDRLFYGYTF | TGTGCCAGCGGGACTTGGGACAGGCTCTTCTATGGCTACACCTTC
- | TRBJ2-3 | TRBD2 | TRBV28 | CASRDAGGADTQYF | TGTGCCAGCAGAGACGCGGGGGGGGCAGATACGCAGTATTTT
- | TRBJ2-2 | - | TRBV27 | CASSVTGYTGELFF | TGTGCCAGCAGTGTGACAGGCTACACCGGGGAGCTGTTTTTT
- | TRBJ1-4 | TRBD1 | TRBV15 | CATQNRQGYRGEKLFF | TGTGCCACCCAAAATCGACAGGGCTATAGGGGTGAAAAACTGTTTTTT